These 16 T cell receptor beta chains share one sample of origin, sequenced in a study of identical twins listed by TCRdb under 2016. The receptor library was made with 5' RACE. The instrument given in TCRdb is Illumina HiSeq 2000. TCRdb applied fastp at Q25 and MiXCR to the public reads, then kept only in-frame beta chains. Every distinct CDR3 protein forms one entry, paired with its most common genes and DNA. In all, the sample holds about 790,000 distinct CDR3 sequences, and around a sixth of those were seen once. The ten largest clones take up about an eighth of the sample. This sample was also put to use in a study of T cells expressing NK-cell markers.

Material for sequencing was PBMCs. These receptors were collected from a woman younger than 35 in good health.

This chain links TRBV20-1 with TRBJ2-3, with D unresolved. Germline CDR1 DFQATT, CDR2 SNEGSKA (reference sequence). V lost 3 bases and J lost 4, with 14 bases in between. CDR3 size: 14 residues. CDR3 sequence (DNA): TGCAGTGCTAGGGGTGTGGCCCGGCCAGATACGCAGTATTTT. Translation: CSARGVARPDTQYF.

V is TRBV7-2 and J is TRBJ2-1, with 11 bases matching TRBD2. The CDR3 loop spans 15 amino acids. V trimming: 6 bases; J trimming: 9 bases; junction bases outside the gene matches: 10. Looked up from germline, CDR1 is SGHTA and CDR2 is FQGNSA. CDR3 in amino acids: CASRSLGLAGGEQFF. The CDR3 nucleotides are TGTGCCAGCAGGTCGCTTGGGCTAGCGGGAGGTGAGCAGTTCTTC.

This clonotype showed up just a few times. The chain carries TRBV29-1 and TRBJ2-3, with TRBD1 identical over 9 bases. Losses at the gene ends were 6 bases for V and 5 bases for J; bases not matched to a gene: 6. The CDR3 sequence is 13 residues long. Germline CDR1 reads SQVTM; CDR2 reads ANQGSEA. The CDR3 DNA reads TGCAGCGTGGGACAGGGAGAAGGAGATACGCAGTATTTT. It codes for CSVGQGEGDTQYF.

The V and J genes are TRBV12-3 or TRBV12-4 and TRBJ1-5; 9 bases map to TRBD1. The V segment lost 6 bases and the J segment 2 bases; nucleotides outside the gene matches: 8. The CDR3 runs 16 residues. In DNA form, the CDR3 reads TGTGCCAGCAGGGGGGGACAGGGTGGGGGCAATCAGCCCCAGCATTTT. Encoded protein: CASRGGQGGGNQPQHF.

CDR3 in amino acids: CSATPGEIYEQYF. The CDR3 DNA sequence: TGCAGTGCTACTCCCGGGGAGATCTACGAGCAGTACTTC. The chain couples TRBV20-1 to TRBJ2-7; tentative D call: TRBD2 (5 bases). The germline V and J ends were trimmed by 4 bases and 3 bases, with 13 bases remaining between them. The CDR3 length is 13 residues. Germline CDR1 is DFQATT and CDR2 is SNEGSKA (reference sequence).

Only a few counts were recorded for this clonotype. This chain links TRBV10-3 with TRBJ1-2; TRBD1 is a possible D gene (6 bases). CDR3 length: 16 amino acids. Germline V gene sequence: CDR1 ENHRY, CDR2 SYGVKD. Trimming took 3 bases from V and 0 from J, leaving 14 bases between them. Here the CDR3 reads CAISDTTGNTNYGYTF. As DNA, the CDR3 is TGTGCCATCAGTGATACCACAGGGAATACTAACTATGGCTACACCTTC.

This clonotype was found a few times. This sequence joins TRBV29-1 and TRBJ1-1, with unresolved D. The germline gives CDR1 SQVTM, CDR2 ANQGSEA. The CDR3 is 12 residues long. Trimming left V 6 bases short and J 3 bases short, with 11 bases between. The CDR3 loop is CSVFDTDTEAFF. The CDR3 DNA follows: TGCAGCGTCTTCGACACCGACACTGAAGCTTTCTTT.

This chain joins TRBV6-5 and TRBJ1-1; TRBD1 is a possible D gene (6 bases). This CDR3 contains 18 residues. With 0 bases removed from V and 1 base from J, the gap between germline ends came to 18 bases. Germline V lookup: CDR1 MNHEY, CDR2 SVGAGI. The CDR3 nucleotides are TGTGCCAGCAGTTACTCGATGGGTCGGGGGCGCAGGAACACTGAAGCTTTCTTT. This sequence encodes CASSYSMGRGRRNTEAFF.

The chain recombines TRBV10-3 with TRBJ2-1; D is perhaps TRBD1 (6 bases). The germline CDR1 and CDR2 sequences are ENHRY and SYGVKD. There are 14 residues in the CDR3. Trimming stripped 5 bases from V and 8 bases from J, with 16 bases between. CDR3 sequence (DNA): TGTGCCATCAGTTTGACTAACAAGGGGGATGAGCAGTTCTTC. Protein product: CAISLTNKGDEQFF.

CDR3 DNA: TGTGCCACCAGCAGAGATCGCGGCGGCTACACCTTC. It is translated as CATSRDRGGYTF. The J gene is TRBJ1-2, the V gene TRBV15; D unresolved. V shed 0 bases and J shed 8 bases, with 7 bases lying between them. CDR3 length: 12 amino acids. Germline CDR1 reads LNHNV; CDR2 reads YYDKDF (reference sequence).

The rearrangement links TRBV19 to TRBJ1-5; D ambiguous. Germline assignment: CDR1 LNHDA and CDR2 SQIVND (reference sequence). Trimming shortened V by 1 base and J by 4 bases, and 5 bases separated the two germline ends. There are 13 residues in the CDR3. CDR3 nucleotide sequence: TGTGCCAGTAGTATAGTTCATAATCAGCCCCAGCATTTT. It specifies CASSIVHNQPQHF.

The sample holds many counts of this clonotype. The rearrangement links TRBV12-3 or TRBV12-4 to TRBJ2-7; a possible D gene is TRBD2 (5 bases). The CDR3 covers 12 residues. V shed 5 bases and J shed 1 base, with 6 bases lying between them. The CDR3 region is CASSRESYEQYF. Written as DNA, the CDR3 is TGTGCCAGCAGTCGGGAATCCTACGAGCAGTACTTC.

The count of this clonotype is one. The CDR3 here is CASRSDRGYVEQYF. Written as DNA, the CDR3 is TGCGCCAGCAGATCGGACAGGGGATATGTTGAGCAGTACTTC. The chain carries TRBV5-1 and TRBJ2-7; 9 bases map to TRBD1. CDR3 length: 14 residues. Trimming removed 5 bases from V and 7 bases from J; junction bases left unmatched: 10. CDR1 SGHRS and CDR2 YFSETQ come from the germline V gene.

This chain joins TRBV6-1 and TRBJ1-5, with a tentative D call TRBD1 (6 bases). The CDR3 is 13 residues long. With 6 bases removed from V and 6 bases from J, the gap between germline ends came to 12 bases. CDR1 MNHNS and CDR2 SASEGT come from the germline V gene. CDR3: CASRPTGFQPQHF. The CDR3 DNA reads as TGTGCCAGCAGACCTACAGGGTTTCAGCCCCAGCATTTT.

The chain is built from TRBV12-3 or TRBV12-4 and TRBJ2-7; D remains unclear. The CDR3 length is 15 residues. The V end lost 5 bases, the J end lost 2 bases, and 16 bases lay between the germline ends. The CDR3 is CASSAPGLPTYEQYF. The CDR3 DNA is TGTGCCAGCAGTGCGCCTGGCCTTCCCACCTACGAGCAGTACTTC.

This clonotype was found many times. The V gene is TRBV5-1, the J gene TRBJ2-3, with unresolved D. Germline V gene data show CDR1 as SGHRS and CDR2 as YFSETQ. The V and J ends lost 0 bases and 4 bases respectively, with 12 bases between them. The CDR3 totals 15 residues. The CDR3 DNA follows: TGCGCCAGCAGCTTGGCCGCTAGAGGTCCAGATACGCAGTATTTT. As protein: CASSLAARGPDTQYF. Using reference TRBV5-1 and TRBJ2-3 for the parts outside the CDR3, the full variable domain is KAGVTQTPRYLIKTRGQQVTLSCSPISGHRSVSWYQQTPGQGLQFLFEYFSETQRNKGNFPGRFSGRQFSNSRSEMNVSTLELGDSALYLCASSLAARGPDTQYFGPGTRLTVL.